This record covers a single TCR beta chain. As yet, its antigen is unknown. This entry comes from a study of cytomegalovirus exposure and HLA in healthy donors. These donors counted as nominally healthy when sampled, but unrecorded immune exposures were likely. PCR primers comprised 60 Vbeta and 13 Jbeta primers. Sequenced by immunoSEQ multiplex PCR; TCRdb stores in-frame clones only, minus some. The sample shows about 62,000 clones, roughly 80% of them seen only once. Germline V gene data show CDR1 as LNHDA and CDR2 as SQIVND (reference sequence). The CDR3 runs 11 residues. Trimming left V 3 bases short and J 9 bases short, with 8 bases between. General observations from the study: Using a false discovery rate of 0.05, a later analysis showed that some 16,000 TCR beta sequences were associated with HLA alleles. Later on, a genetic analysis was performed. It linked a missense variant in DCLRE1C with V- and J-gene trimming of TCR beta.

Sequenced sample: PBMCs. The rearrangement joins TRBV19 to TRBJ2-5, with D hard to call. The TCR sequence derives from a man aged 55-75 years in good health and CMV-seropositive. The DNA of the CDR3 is TGTGCCAGTAGTATCCGAGGAGCCCAGTACTTC. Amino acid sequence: CASSIRGAQYF.